This TCR beta chain is from a study of shared T cell receptors in the human thymus (dated by TCRdb to the early 2020s). About the investigation overall: The study investigated the way shared, self-reactive T-cell receptor alpha chains are produced in the human thymus.

Libraries were built with the immunoSEQ multiplex PCR assay. TCRdb took over this immuneACCESS table, retaining in-frame rearrangements with V and J assigned. Such tables are incomplete; in checked studies, under half of the missing clones stem from an unresolved V gene, and the remainder is unexplained. Within this sample are more than 300,000 clones, with about 95% of them counted one time only. Of the sample, 0.015% to 0.02% is held by the ten largest clones. For this clone: The clone's antigen remains unknown. No quality values exist for individual bases; no much larger clone is one base distant.

The receptor was isolated from a human donor. Sequenced: thymocytes.

The CDR3 amino acid sequence is: CASTGGGELFF. The DNA sequence reads TGTGCCAGCACGGGGGGTGGGGAGCTGTTTTTT. The receptor chain draws on TRBV2 and TRBJ2-2; TRBD2 matches 7 bases in the middle. CDR1 SNHLY and CDR2 FYNNEI were looked up in the germline V gene. Unmatched junction bases come to 1, with V trimmed by 7 bases and J by 8 bases. The CDR3 runs 11 amino acids, cysteine and phenylalanine included. Of all the DNA, just the CDR3 is kept, 33 bases in frame from base 1.